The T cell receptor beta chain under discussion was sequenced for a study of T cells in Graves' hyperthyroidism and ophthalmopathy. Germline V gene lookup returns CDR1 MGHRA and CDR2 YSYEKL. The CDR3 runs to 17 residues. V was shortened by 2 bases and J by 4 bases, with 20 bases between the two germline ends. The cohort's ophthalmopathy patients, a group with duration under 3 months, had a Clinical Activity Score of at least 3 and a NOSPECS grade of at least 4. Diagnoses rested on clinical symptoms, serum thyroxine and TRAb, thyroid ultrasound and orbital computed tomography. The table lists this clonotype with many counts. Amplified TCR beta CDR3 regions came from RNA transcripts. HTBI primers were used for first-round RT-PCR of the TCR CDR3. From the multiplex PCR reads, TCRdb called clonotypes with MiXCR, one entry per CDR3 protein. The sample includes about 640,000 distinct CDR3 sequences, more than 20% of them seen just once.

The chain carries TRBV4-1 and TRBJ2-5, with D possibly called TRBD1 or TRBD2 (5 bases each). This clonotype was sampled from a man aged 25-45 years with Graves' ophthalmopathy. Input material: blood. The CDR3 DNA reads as TGCGCCAGCAGCCAATTAGATCTTGTGCAGAGGGGAGAGACCCAGTACTTC. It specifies CASSQLDLVQRGETQYF.